The T cell receptor (beta chain) under discussion was sequenced for a study of T cell responses to AZD1222 COVID-19 vaccine. Clones were read by immunoSEQ multiplex PCR, and TCRdb kept only the in-frame ones, dropping some. The sample consists of about 110,000 clones, about 86% of them appearing once. The CDR3 is 15 residues long. Trimming removed 4 bases from V and 6 bases from J, with 17 bases in between. Germline V CDR1 and CDR2: SGHNT, YENEEA. The sequence came from an adult in good health. Here the sequenced sample was peripheral blood, taken on day 0 of AZD1222 vaccination. V gene TRBV11-3 combines with J gene TRBJ2-3; D is unresolved. Here the CDR3 reads CASSSRSLSADTQYF. The CDR3 bases are TGTGCCAGCAGCTCCAGGAGCCTAAGCGCTGATACGCAGTATTTT.